These 3 T cell receptor beta chains originate from one sample sequenced in a study of cytomegalovirus exposure and HLA in healthy donors. PCR involved 60 Vbeta and 13 Jbeta primers. Data came from immunoSEQ multiplex PCR; TCRdb stores just in-frame clones and leaves some out. The sample shows some 130,000 clones, about 80% of them seen only once. Specimen: PBMCs. Source of these receptors: a male donor in good health and CMV-seronegative.

The chain links TRBV7-8 to TRBJ2-4; 10 nucleotides match TRBD2. The junction had 1 base not matched to a gene; V was cut back by 3 bases and J by 8 bases. Germline CDR1 reads SGHVS; CDR2 reads FQNEAQ. The CDR3 totals 13 residues. CDR3 coding DNA: TGTGCCAGCAGCTTCAGCGGGAGGGACATTCAGTACTTC. It translates to CASSFSGRDIQYF.

CDR3 DNA: TGTGCCAGCAGCCAAATACTAGCGGGAGTGTACGAGCAGTACTTC. Protein: CASSQILAGVYEQYF. This rearrangement joins TRBV11-2 to TRBJ2-7, with 11 positions matching TRBD2. The V segment lost 5 bases and the J segment 4 bases; nucleotides outside the gene matches: 7. Germline-derived CDR1 and CDR2 are SGHAT and FQNNGV. This CDR3 has 15 amino acids.

Regarding this clone: The identical CDR3 is also encoded by other nucleotide sequences in the sample. J is TRBJ2-7 and V is TRBV27; D is possibly TRBD1 (6 bases). The CDR3 sequence is 14 residues long. Trimming cost V 2 bases and J 0 bases, with 8 bases left between them. Per the germline V gene, CDR1 is MNHEY and CDR2 is SMNVEV (reference sequence). DNA of the CDR3: TGTGCCAGCAGTTTAGGACAGAGCTCCTACGAGCAGTACTTC. Translation gives CASSLGQSSYEQYF.